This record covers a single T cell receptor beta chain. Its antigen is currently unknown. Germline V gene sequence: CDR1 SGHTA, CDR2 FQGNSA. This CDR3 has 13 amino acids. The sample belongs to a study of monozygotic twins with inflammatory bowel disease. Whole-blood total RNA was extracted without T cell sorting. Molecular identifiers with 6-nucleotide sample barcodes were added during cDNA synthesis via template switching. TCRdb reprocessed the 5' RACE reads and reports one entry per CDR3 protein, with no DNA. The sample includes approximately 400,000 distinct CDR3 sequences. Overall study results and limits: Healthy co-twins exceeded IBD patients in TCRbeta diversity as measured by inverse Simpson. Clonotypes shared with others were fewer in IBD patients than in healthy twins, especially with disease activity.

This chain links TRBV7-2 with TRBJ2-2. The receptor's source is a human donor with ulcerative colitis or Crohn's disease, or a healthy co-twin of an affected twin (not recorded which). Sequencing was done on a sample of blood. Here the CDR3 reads CASSLGGTGELFF.